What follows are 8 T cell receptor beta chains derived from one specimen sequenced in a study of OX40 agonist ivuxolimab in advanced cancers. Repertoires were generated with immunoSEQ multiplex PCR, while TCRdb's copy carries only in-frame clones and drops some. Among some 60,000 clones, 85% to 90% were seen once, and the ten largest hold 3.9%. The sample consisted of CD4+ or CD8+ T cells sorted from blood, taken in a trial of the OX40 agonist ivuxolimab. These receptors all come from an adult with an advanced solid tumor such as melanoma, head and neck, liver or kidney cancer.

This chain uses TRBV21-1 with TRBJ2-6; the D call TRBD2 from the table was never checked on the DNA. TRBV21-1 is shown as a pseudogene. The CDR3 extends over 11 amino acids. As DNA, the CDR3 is TGTGCCAGCCGCGGAGGGGACGTCCTGACTTTC. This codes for CASRGGDVLTF.

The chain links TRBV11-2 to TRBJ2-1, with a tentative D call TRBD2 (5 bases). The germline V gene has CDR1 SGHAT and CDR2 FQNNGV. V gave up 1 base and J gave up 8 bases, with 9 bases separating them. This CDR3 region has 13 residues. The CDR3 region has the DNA TGTGCCAGCAGCTTAGGCCTAGCCCATGAGCAGTTCTTC. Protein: CASSLGLAHEQFF.

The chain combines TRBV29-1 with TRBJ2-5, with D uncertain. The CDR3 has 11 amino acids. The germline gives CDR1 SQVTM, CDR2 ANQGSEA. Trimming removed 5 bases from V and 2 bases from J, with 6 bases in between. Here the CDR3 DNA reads TGCAGCGTTCTAGATCAAGAGACCCAGTACTTC. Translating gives CSVLDQETQYF. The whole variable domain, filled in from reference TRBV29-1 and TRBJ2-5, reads SAVISQKPSRDICQRGTSLTIQCQVDSQVTMMFWYRQQPGQSLTLIATANQGSEATYESGFVIDKFPISRPNLTFSTLTVSNMSPEDSSIYLCSVLDQETQYFGPGTRLLVL.

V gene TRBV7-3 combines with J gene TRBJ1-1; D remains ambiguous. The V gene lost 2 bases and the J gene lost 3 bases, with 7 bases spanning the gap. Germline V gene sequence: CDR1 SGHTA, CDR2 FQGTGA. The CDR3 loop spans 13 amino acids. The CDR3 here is CASSLSQYTEAFF. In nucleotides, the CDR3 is TGTGCCAGCAGCTTATCCCAATACACTGAAGCTTTCTTT.

The CDR3 reads CASSPKTGTNYGYTF. CDR3 bases: TGTGCCAGCTCACCGAAGACAGGGACCAACTATGGCTACACCTTC. This chain uses TRBV18 with TRBJ1-2; 7 bases map to TRBD1. With 3 bases clipped from V and 2 bases from J, the junction kept 6 bases outside the gene matches. The CDR3 runs to 15 residues. Germline V gene data show CDR1 as KGHSH and CDR2 as LQKENI.

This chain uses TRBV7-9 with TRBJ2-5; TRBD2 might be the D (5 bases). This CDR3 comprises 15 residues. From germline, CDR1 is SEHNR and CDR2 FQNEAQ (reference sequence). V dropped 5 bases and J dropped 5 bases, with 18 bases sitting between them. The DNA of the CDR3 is TGTGCCAGCAGCCTCAGCCGAATCGGGGTGGAGACCCAGTACTTC. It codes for CASSLSRIGVETQYF.

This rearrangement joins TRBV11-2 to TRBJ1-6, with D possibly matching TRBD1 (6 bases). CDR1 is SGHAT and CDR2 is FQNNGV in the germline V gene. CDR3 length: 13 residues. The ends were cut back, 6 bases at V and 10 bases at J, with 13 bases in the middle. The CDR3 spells CASSQNRESPLHF. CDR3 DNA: TGTGCCAGCAGTCAAAACAGGGAATCACCCCTCCACTTT.

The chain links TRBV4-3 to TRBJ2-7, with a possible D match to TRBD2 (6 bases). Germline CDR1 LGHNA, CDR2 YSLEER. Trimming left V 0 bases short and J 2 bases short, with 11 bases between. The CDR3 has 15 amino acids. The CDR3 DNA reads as TGCGCCAGCAGCCAAGATCGGGCGGGAACCTACGAGCAGTACTTC. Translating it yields CASSQDRAGTYEQYF.